Here is one TCR beta chain with its context. Its antigen remains unidentified. Each and every patient relapsed after autologous stem cell transplantation, and patients got differing brentuximab vedotin exposure. The data were produced by immunoSEQ multiplex PCR, yet TCRdb's version contains in-frame clones alone and is incomplete. The table includes 10,000 to 15,000 clones, 75% to 90% detected once. The CDR3 spans 16 residues. V was cut by 3 bases and J by 1 base, with 13 bases left in between. The germline CDR1 and CDR2 sequences are LNHNV and YYDKDF (reference sequence). The sample originates from a study of PD-1 blockade in classical Hodgkin lymphoma. At the level of the study: Intravenous infusions of nivolumab 3 mg/kg reached patients every 2 weeks.

Regarding the study as a whole: TCR diversity rose significantly by C4D1 in CD4+ but not CD8+ cells.

The receptor was isolated from a human donor with classical Hodgkin lymphoma. The rearrangement uses TRBV15 and TRBJ2-1; possibly TRBD1 or TRBD2 for D (6 bases each). This material consisted of peripheral blood mononuclear cells (PBMCs), taken at baseline. The CDR3 nucleotides are TGTGCCACCAGCAGCGGGGGCAGGGATTCCTACAATGAGCAGTTCTTC. Translated: CATSSGGRDSYNEQFF.